The T cell receptor (beta chain) under discussion was sequenced for a study of shared T cell receptors in the human thymus. Here immunoSEQ multiplex PCR was the method, and the copy in TCRdb shows in-frame clones only, minus some. Of more than 300,000 clones in the sample, over 90% were seen once. The CDR3 extends over 12 amino acids. Trimming removed 3 bases at V and 2 bases at J, with 5 bases between. Germline assignment: CDR1 KGHSH and CDR2 LQKENI. This clone is a singleton in its sample. Sequencing input: thymocytes. This chain joins TRBV18 and TRBJ2-7; the D is unclear. The receptor was isolated from a human donor. This CDR3 is CASSPRTYEQYF. In DNA form, the CDR3 reads TGTGCCAGCTCACCCCGCACCTACGAGCAGTACTTC.